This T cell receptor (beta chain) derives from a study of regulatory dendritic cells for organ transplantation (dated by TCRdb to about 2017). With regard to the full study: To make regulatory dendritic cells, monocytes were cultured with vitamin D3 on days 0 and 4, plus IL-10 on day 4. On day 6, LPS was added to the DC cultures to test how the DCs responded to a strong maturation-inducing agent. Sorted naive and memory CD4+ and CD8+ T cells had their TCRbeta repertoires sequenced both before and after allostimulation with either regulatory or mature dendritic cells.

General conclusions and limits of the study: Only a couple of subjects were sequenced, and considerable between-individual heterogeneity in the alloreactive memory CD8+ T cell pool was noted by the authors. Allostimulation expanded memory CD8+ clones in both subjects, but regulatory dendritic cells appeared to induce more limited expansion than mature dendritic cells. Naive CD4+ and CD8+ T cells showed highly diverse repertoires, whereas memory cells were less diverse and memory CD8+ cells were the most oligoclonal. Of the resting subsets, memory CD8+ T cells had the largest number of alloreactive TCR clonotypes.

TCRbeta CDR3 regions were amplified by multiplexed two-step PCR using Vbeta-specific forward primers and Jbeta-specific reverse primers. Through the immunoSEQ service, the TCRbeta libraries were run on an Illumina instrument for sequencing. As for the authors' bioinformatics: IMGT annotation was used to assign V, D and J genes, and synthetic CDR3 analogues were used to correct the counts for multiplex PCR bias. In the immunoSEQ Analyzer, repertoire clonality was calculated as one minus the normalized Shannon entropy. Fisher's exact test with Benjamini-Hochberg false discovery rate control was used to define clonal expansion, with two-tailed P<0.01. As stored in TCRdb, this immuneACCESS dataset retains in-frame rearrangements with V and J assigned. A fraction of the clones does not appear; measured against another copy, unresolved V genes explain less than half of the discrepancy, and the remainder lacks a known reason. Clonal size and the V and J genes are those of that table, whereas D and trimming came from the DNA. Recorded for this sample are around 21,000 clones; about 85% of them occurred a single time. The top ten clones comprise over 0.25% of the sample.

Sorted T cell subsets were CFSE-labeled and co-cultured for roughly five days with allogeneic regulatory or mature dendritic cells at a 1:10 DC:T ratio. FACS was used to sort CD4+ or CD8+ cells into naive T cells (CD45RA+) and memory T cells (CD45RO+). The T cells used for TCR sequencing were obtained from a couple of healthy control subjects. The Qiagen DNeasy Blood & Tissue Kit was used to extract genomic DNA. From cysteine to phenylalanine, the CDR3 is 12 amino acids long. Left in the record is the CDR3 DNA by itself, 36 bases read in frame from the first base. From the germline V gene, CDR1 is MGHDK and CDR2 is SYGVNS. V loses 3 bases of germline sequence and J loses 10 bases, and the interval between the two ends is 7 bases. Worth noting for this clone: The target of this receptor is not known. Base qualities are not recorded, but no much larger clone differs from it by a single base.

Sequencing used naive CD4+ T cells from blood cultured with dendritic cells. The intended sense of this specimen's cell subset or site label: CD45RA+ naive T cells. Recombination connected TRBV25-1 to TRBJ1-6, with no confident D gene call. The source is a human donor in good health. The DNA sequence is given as TGTGCCAGCAGTGACCGGGCCTCACCCCTCCACTTT. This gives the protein CASSDRASPLHF.